This paragraph reports one T cell receptor beta chain. An input of roughly 0.5 to 1 ug of RNA was subjected to reverse transcription using random hexamers. Across 54 Vbeta and 13 Jbeta, TCR beta CDR3 was amplified with immunoSEQ multiplex PCR. Using its own MiXCR run on the immunoSEQ multiplex PCR reads, TCRdb lists one record per CDR3 protein. The profile shows approximately 180,000 distinct CDR3 sequences, approximately 94% of them singletons. This CDR3 is 16 amino acids long. V shed 0 bases and J shed 2 bases, with 12 bases lying between them. CD8+ and CD4+ T cells circulating in blood were sequenced for TCR beta. In the multiple sclerosis control group, patients were treatment-naive and had stable or active relapsing-remitting disease. TEMRA cells were FACS-enriched, unlike CD8+ and CD4+ T cells, which were negatively isolated. The sample comes from a study of CD8 T cells in Susac syndrome.

The source of this sequence is a human donor with multiple sclerosis. The chain combines TRBV23-1 with TRBJ2-3; weak D call: TRBD2 (6 bases). TRBV23-1 is noted as an ORF with a role that remains uncertain. What was sequenced was CD4+ T cells from PBMCs. The CDR3 loop is CASSQSGGANTDTQYF. The CDR3 DNA is TGCGCCAGCAGTCAATCAGGAGGGGCGAACACAGATACGCAGTATTTT.